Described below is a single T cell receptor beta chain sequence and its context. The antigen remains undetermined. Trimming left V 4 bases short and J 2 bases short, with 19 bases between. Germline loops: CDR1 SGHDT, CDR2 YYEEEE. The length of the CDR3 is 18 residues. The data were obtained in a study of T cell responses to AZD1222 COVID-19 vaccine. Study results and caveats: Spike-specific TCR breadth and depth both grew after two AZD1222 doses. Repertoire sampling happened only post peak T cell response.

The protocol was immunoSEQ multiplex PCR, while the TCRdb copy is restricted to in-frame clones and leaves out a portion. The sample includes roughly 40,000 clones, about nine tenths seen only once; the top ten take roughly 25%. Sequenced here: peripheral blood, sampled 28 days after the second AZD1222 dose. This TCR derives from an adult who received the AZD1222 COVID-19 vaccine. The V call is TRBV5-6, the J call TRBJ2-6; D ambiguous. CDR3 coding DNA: TGTGCCAGCAGCCCACCCGGGCAGTACTTTCCTGGGGCCAACGTCCTGACTTTC. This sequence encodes CASSPPGQYFPGANVLTF.